One T cell receptor (beta chain) is described in this entry. The target antigen is unknown. The donors were part of the validation cohort of roughly 110 subjects. That cohort was separate from the first cohort, which comprised under 700 subjects. These data belong to a study of cytomegalovirus exposure and HLA in healthy donors. Notes on the study in general: Reported performance of the classifier showed diagnosis of cytomegalovirus status with high specificity and sensitivity.

This table comes from immunoSEQ multiplex PCR, and its TCRdb copy is limited to in-frame clones, with some not included. The table records 150,000 to 200,000 clones, about 83% of them present only once. V lost 2 bases to trimming and J lost 6 bases; unmatched junction nucleotides: 7. Per the germline V gene, CDR1 is SGHRS and CDR2 is YFSETQ. This CDR3 spans 15 amino acids. The source material was PBMCs. This TCR was recovered from a woman aged 18-29 years in good health and CMV-seronegative. The chain joins TRBV5-1 to TRBJ2-3; TRBD1 agrees at 9 bases. DNA of the CDR3: TGCGCCAGCAGCTTAGACAGGGGGTGGGAGGATACGCAGTATTTT. Protein sequence: CASSLDRGWEDTQYF.